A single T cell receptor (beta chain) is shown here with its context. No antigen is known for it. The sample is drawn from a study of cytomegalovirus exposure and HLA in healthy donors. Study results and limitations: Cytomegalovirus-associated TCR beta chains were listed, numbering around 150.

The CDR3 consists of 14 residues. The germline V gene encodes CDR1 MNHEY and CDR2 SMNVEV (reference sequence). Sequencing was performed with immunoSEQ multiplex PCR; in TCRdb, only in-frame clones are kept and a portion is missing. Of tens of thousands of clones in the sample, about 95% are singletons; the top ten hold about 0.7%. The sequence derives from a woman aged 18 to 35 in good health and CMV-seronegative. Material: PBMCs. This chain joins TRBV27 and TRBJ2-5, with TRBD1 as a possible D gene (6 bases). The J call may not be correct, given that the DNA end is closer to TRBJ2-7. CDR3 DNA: TGTGCCAGCAGTTATACCGGGACATCCTACGAGCAGTACTTC. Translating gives CASSYTGTSYEQYF.